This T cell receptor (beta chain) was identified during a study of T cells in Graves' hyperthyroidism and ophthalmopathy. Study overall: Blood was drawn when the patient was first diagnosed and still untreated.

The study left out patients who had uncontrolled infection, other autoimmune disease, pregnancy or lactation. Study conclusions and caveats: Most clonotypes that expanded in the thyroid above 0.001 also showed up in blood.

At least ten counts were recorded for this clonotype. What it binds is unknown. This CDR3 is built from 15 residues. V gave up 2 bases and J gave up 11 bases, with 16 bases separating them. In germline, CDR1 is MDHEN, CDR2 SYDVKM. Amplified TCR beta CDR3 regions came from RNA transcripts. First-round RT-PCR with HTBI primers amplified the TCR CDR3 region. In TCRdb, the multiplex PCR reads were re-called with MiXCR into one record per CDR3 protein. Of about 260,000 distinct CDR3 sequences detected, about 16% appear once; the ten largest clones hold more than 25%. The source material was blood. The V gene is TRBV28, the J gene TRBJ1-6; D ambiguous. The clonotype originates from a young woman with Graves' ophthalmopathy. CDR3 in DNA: TGTGCCAGCAGTTTAGGTCCACGAAACGGACCACCCCTCCACTTT. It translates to CASSLGPRNGPPLHF.